The 8 T cell receptor beta chains presented below share a single source sample, sequenced in a study of cytomegalovirus exposure and HLA in healthy donors. Here immunoSEQ multiplex PCR was the method, and the copy in TCRdb shows in-frame clones only, minus some. The sample holds more than 150,000 clones, about 80% seen once. The sample was PBMCs. The receptors come from a young woman in good health and CMV-seropositive.

V gene TRBV9 combines with J gene TRBJ2-1; 9 positions agree with TRBD2. Per germline, CDR1 SGDLS and CDR2 YYNGEE. The CDR3 has 16 amino acids. The V and J ends lost 4 bases and 5 bases, in that order; junction bases with no gene match: 10. The CDR3, as DNA: TGTGCCAGCAGCCTAGTGGTAGCGGGGGCCCACAATGAGCAGTTCTTC. It encodes CASSLVVAGAHNEQFF.

The chain employs TRBV7-9 and TRBJ2-1; 8 bases fit TRBD1. Germline V gene data show CDR1 as SEHNR and CDR2 as FQNEAQ (reference sequence). V was clipped by 6 bases and J by 5 bases; unmatched bases: 18. The length of the CDR3 is 18 residues. The CDR3 coding sequence is TGTGCCAGCAGTTTTGGAGTTCTACAGGGGGAAATTCACAATGAGCAGTTCTTC. Translated: CASSFGVLQGEIHNEQFF.

The chain carries TRBV6-1 and TRBJ2-5; 7 bases align to TRBD1. The ends lost 2 bases at V and 2 bases at J; junction bases unmatched: 2. The germline V gene has CDR1 MNHNS and CDR2 SASEGT. The CDR3 loop spans 14 amino acids. The CDR3 region is CASSENRGQETQYF. CDR3 in DNA: TGTGCCAGCAGTGAAAACAGGGGTCAAGAGACCCAGTACTTC.

This clone is a singleton in its sample. The rearrangement links TRBV4-2 to TRBJ1-1; D possibly corresponds to TRBD1 (5 bases). Germline CDR1 LGHNA, CDR2 YNFKEQ. Deletions cut 4 bases from V and 6 bases from J, with 9 bases between. The CDR3 is made up of 12 amino acids. The CDR3 protein is CASSPGYPEAFF. CDR3 in DNA: TGTGCCAGCAGCCCAGGGTACCCTGAAGCTTTCTTT.

The chain employs TRBV9 and TRBJ1-2, with 11 bases that match TRBD1. The J segment lost 7 bases and the V segment lost 3 bases, leaving 8 bases of the junction unmatched. Germline assignment: CDR1 SGDLS and CDR2 YYNGEE. The CDR3 has 15 amino acids. The CDR3 spells CASSAGQGVLSGYTF. The CDR3, as DNA: TGTGCCAGCAGCGCGGGACAGGGGGTCTTAAGTGGCTACACCTTC.

As DNA, the CDR3 is TGTGCCAGCAGCTGGGGGACTAGCACCCCCTACGAGCAGTACTTC. Residues: CASSWGTSTPYEQYF. The V gene is TRBV9, the J gene TRBJ2-7; 9 bases fit TRBD2. V trimming: 4 bases; J trimming: 2 bases; junction bases outside the gene matches: 7. Germline CDR1 and CDR2: SGDLS and YYNGEE. This CDR3 is 15 amino acids long.

The CDR3 spells CASRTPDRGLEGYTF. CDR3 nucleotides: TGTGCCAGCAGGACCCCGGACAGGGGGTTGGAGGGCTACACCTTC. The J gene is TRBJ1-2, the V gene TRBV2, with 10 bases identical to TRBD1. Germline V gene lookup returns CDR1 SNHLY and CDR2 FYNNEI. The length of the CDR3 is 15 residues. J gave up 8 bases and V 6 bases, and 12 bases lay outside the gene matches. The full variable domain, completed using reference TRBV2 and TRBJ1-2, is EPEVTQTPSHQVTQMGQEVILRCVPISNHLYFYWYRQILGQKVEFLVSFYNNEISEKSEIFDDQFSVERPDGSNFTLKIRSTKLEDSAMYFCASRTPDRGLEGYTFGSGTRLTVV.

V gene TRBV7-9 combines with J gene TRBJ2-7; weak D call: TRBD1 (6 bases). Between the trimmed V and J ends, which lost 4 bases and 2 bases, there was a span of 18 bases. Per the germline V gene, CDR1 is SEHNR and CDR2 is FQNEAQ (reference sequence). This CDR3 spans 16 amino acids. CDR3 protein: CASSSPRTDSTYEQYF. The CDR3 nucleotides read TGTGCCAGCAGCTCACCTCGGACAGACTCCACCTACGAGCAGTACTTC.